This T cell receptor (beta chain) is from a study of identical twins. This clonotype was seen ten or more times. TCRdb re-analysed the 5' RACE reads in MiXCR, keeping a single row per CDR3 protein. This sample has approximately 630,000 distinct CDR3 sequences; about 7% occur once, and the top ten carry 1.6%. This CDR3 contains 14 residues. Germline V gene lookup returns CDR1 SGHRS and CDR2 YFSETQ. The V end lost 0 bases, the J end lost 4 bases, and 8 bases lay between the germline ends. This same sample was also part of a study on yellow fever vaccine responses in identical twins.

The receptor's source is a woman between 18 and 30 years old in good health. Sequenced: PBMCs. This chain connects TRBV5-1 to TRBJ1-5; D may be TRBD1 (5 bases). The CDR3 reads CASSLGAGNQPQHF. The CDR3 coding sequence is TGCGCCAGCAGCTTGGGGGCAGGGAATCAGCCCCAGCATTTT. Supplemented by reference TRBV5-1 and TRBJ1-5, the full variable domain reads KAGVTQTPRYLIKTRGQQVTLSCSPISGHRSVSWYQQTPGQGLQFLFEYFSETQRNKGNFPGRFSGRQFSNSRSEMNVSTLELGDSALYLCASSLGAGNQPQHFGDGTRLSIL.